The clone carrying this T cell receptor (beta chain) appeared a few times. The antigen is not known. The source of the sample is a study of T cell clonotyping in hematopoietic cell transplantation. Recipient blood drawn about 28 days pretransplant and days 30, 100, 180 after. Study findings and constraints: Few recipient clonotypes overlapped donors; over 95% were de novo at given depth. Pathologically expanded recipient clonotypes increased progressively from day 30 to day 180 as diversity fell. Higher Inverse Simpson Index values in graft donor and pretransplant recipient predicted broader posttransplant TCR diversity.

Assay used: immunoSEQ multiplex PCR; TCRdb lists only in-frame clones, some missing. The table has about 4,800 clones, 19% seen once. This TCR came from a male patient in his late teens or twenties who had an allogeneic stem cell transplant, so the T cells may come from the graft donor. Some clones in this sample may be carry-over from other donors' samples. The sample was PBMCs, taken 180 days after allogeneic stem cell transplant.

In DNA form, the CDR3 reads TGCAGCGTTCTAGCCGACAGGGGGACTGAAGCTTTCTTT. It specifies CSVLADRGTEAFF. The chain carries TRBV29-1 and TRBJ1-1, with 9 bases lining up with TRBD1. Germline V lookup: CDR1 SQVTM, CDR2 ANQGSEA. CDR3 size: 13 residues. V was pared by 5 bases and J by 5 bases, with 6 bases of the junction left unmatched.